These T cell receptor beta chains were read from a single sample in a study of blood T cell repertoires in COVID-19. Sequencing used immunoSEQ multiplex PCR; TCRdb keeps in-frame clones, though not all of them. The data contain under 250,000 clones, about nine tenths of them singletons. Material for sequencing was PBMCs or T cells enriched from blood (not recorded which). All receptors derive from a young woman with acute COVID-19. The CDR3 runs from the conserved cysteine through the conserved F or W.

TRBV5-1 CASSFPSGLAGGPNNYNEQFF
TRBV29-1 CSAALPGQARDGYTF
TRBV7-9 CASSPLASARPQHF
TRBV5-1 CASSPGQGVDEQFF
TRBV29-1 CSVESGGYGYTF
TRBV5-1 CASSSPATGAGANVLTF
TRBV6-5 CASSYSRKNTEAFF
TRBV18 CASSTGIGNTIYF
TRBV2 CASSRLAGAPTDTQYF
TRBV11-3 CASSPTLRRTSGNTIYF
TRBV30 CAWSRTGLNTEAFF
TRBV15 CATSETDYGYTF
TRBV7-2 CASSLIARSGNTIYF
TRBV5-1 CASSSGGTSTDTQYF
TRBV2 CASRRLDLGGTQYF
TRBV19 CASRIGTSGSTDTQYF
TRBV2 CASSVAGGSSQYF